This T cell receptor (beta chain) was observed in a study of shared clonotypes between healthy human individuals (dated by TCRdb to the early 2020s). About the investigation overall: The cohort comprised a couple of women and three men aged 18 to 49 years. Per donor, three plates each were used for CD4 naive and CD4 memory, two for CD8 naive, and one for CD8 memory. The study deeply sequenced blood TCR repertoires of roughly five healthy adults to estimate repertoire size and the extent of clonotype sharing between individuals. To increase sequencing depth and limit assay-specific biases, different laboratories used diverse techniques to prepare libraries and sequence TCR repertoires. Each donor's leukapheresis produced roughly between about 0.8 and 8.9 billion PBMCs. Study-wide conclusions, independent of this receptor: Higher generation probabilities were observed for clonotypes shared by all four sorted-subset donors than for non-shared clonotypes. Estimated clonotype richness was generally larger for naive than for memory subsets. When a handful of donors were compared, the shared fraction of clonotypes was about 5.4% for naive CD4, approximately 3.5% for naive CD8, about 2.4% for memory CD4, and 0.3% to 0.5% for memory CD8. Sampling was limited to blood, and TCR repertoires in tissue likely differ from TCR repertoires in blood. The genetic and exposure-history diversity represented was limited by the small number of donors. Rarefaction of sorted-subset datasets indicated incomplete sequencing despite the large sequencing depth. Based on pairwise subsampling, the degree of clonotype sharing among donors was expected to be affected by sequencing depth.

Using the deep immunoSEQ assay, TCR CDR3 regions were amplified from genomic DNA by multiplex PCR. For each cell subset, the extracted genomic DNA was distributed evenly across all wells of several immunoSEQ 96-well plates, and each plate served as one replicate. For sorted subsets, 150 to 250 ng genomic DNA, equal to about 30,000 T cell genomes, was loaded into each replicate PCR. Purified libraries were measured with a Qubit 3.0 fluorometer, size-checked on a Bioanalyzer 2100, and measured again with the KAPA Library Quantification kit. A separate single-read 150-cycle Illumina NextSeq 550 flow cell was used to sequence each immunoSEQ 96-well plate. Regarding the original processing steps: Because only junctional sequences without quality scores were contained in the immunoSEQ output, filtering matching that applied to full-length reads could not be performed. Sequences were annotated with PyIR, a Python wrapper for IgBLAST v1.9, using IMGT germline references to assign V/J genes and CDR3. Any read was removed if the V/J assignment was weak (E-value above 1e-6), the CDR3 was missing, or the read contained stop codons, out-of-frame junctions, or ambiguous translated residues. A V3J clonotype was defined by an identical inferred V gene, J gene, and CDR3 amino acid sequence. Percentage overlap between repertoires was computed as shared unique clonotypes divided by the size of the smaller repertoire. Repertoire richness was assessed with RTK rarefaction, the Chao1 estimator, and Recon v2.1 estimates of unobserved clonotypes. Generation probabilities were computed with OLGA for all TCRbeta clonotypes obtained by the gDNA method from a few donors. TCRdb obtained this table from immuneACCESS and retained in-frame rearrangements with V and J assigned. These tables miss some clones; where compared with another copy, unresolved V genes account for less than half of the shortfall, and the remainder is unexplained. Clone size and V and J calls were adopted from that table, with D and trimming inferred from the DNA. The sample table holds about 2.5 million clones, of which about nine tenths were seen once. The ten largest clones capture 0.37% of the sample.

Donors were healthy HIV-negative adults with no recently reported acute infections or vaccinations. Every donor was a Caucasian adult residing in Nashville, Tennessee, USA. Magnetic negative selection was used to enrich CD4+ T cells, after which naive cells were positively selected on CD45RA and the negative fraction became the memory subset. Blood was collected by leukapheresis, and PBMCs were isolated by Ficoll-Histopaque density gradient centrifugation and then cryopreserved in liquid nitrogen vapor phase. Purity and quantity of every magnetically sorted T cell population were checked by analytical flow cytometry. Genomic DNA was isolated from each sorted fraction and quantified by UV absorbance on a Nanodrop 2000c. V is reduced by 5 bases and J by 2 bases, leaving a spacing of 9 bases between them. CDR3 length: 13 amino acids, cysteine to phenylalanine. Only the CDR3 DNA stays, 39 bases, in frame from base 1. The germline V gene gives CDR1 as SGHAT and CDR2 as FQNNGV.

With respect to this clone: Which antigen it targets is not known. No quality values exist for individual bases; no much larger clone is one base distant. Other DNA sequences of this sample code for an identical CDR3.

What was sequenced was naive CD4+ T cells from PBMCs. What the cell subset or site label conveys for this sample: CD45RA+ positively selected. The TCR was taken from a man aged 18 to 30 in good health. Some clones in this sample may be carry-over from other donors' samples. Here the chain combines TRBV11-2 and TRBJ1-2; too little of a D gene remains to name it. Read as DNA, the sequence is TGTGCCAGCAGCCTTACGTTGAACTATGGCTACACCTTC. Its product reads: CASSLTLNYGYTF.